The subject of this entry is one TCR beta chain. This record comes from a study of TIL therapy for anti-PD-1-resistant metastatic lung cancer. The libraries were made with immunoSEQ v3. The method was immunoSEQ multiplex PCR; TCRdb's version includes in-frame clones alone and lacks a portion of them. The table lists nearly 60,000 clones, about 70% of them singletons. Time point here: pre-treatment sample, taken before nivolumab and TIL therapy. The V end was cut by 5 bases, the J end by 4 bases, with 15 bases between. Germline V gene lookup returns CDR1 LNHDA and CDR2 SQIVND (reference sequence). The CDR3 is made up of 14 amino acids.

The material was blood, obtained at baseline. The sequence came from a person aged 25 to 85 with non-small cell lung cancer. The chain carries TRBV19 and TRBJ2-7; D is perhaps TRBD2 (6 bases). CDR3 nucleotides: TGTGCCAGTAGTGTCGAGGGACTCCTTTACGAGCAGTACTTC. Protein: CASSVEGLLYEQYF.